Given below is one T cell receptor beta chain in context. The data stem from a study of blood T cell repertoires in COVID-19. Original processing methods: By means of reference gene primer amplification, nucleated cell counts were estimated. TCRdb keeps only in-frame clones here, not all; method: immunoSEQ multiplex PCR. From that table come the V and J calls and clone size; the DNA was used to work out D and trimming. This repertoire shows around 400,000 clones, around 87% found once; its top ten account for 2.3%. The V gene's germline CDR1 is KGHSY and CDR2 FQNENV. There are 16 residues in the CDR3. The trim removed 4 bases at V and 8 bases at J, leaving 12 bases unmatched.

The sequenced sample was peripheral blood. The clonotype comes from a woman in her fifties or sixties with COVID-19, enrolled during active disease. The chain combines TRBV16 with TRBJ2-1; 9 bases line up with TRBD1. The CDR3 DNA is TGTGCCAGCAGCCCCAATCTCGGGACAGGGATCCATGAGCAGTTCTTC. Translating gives CASSPNLGTGIHEQFF.